What follows are 31 T cell receptor beta chains derived from one specimen sequenced in a study of graft-versus-host responses after intestinal transplantation (dated by TCRdb to the early 2020s). What this sample's time point label stands for: cells obtained before transplantation from donor or recipient. Library preparation employed the immunoSEQ multiplex PCR assay. TCRdb mirrors the immuneACCESS table, restricted to in-frame sequences. Some clones are absent from its copies; in checked studies, under half trace to an unresolved V gene, and the reason for the others is unknown. The sample yields over 20,000 clones; about half were counted once. The ten largest clones add up to 0.88% of the sample. The sequencing used alloreactive CD4+ T cells from a mixed lymphocyte reaction culture, collected before intestinal transplant. Per the publication, the cell subset or site label means: CFSE-low proliferating T cells sorted from roughly 6-day pre-transplant mixed lymphocyte reaction (GvH or HvG direction). The receptors derive from a human patient who received an intestinal transplant.

The rearrangement uses TRBV10-3 and TRBJ1-1; D call uncertain. Germline V gives CDR1 ENHRY, CDR2 SYGVKD. The CDR3 loop spans 12 amino acids. Trimming left V 4 bases short and J 0 bases short, with 3 bases between. DNA for the CDR3: TGTGCCATCAGTGGCGTGAACACTGAAGCTTTCTTT. This sequence encodes CAISGVNTEAFF.

The V and J genes are TRBV27 and TRBJ1-1; the D is unclear. The V gene lost 5 bases and the J gene lost 5 bases, with 12 bases spanning the gap. This CDR3 is built from 13 residues. Germline V gene lookup returns CDR1 MNHEY and CDR2 SMNVEV (reference sequence). Written as DNA, the CDR3 is TGTGCCAGCAGTCGGGATGAATTGACTGAAGCTTTCTTT. Translating gives CASSRDELTEAFF.

The gene calls are TRBV27 and TRBJ1-2, with 7 nucleotides matching TRBD1. Germline CDR1 reads MNHEY; CDR2 reads SMNVEV (reference sequence). The CDR3 consists of 14 residues. Germline trimming cut 5 bases from V and 3 bases from J; bases unmatched to any gene: 6. CDR3 region: CASSIQGSDYGYTF. DNA of the CDR3: TGTGCCAGCAGTATACAGGGGTCTGACTATGGCTACACCTTC.

The rearrangement links TRBV6-6 to TRBJ2-1; 7 nucleotides agree with TRBD1. With 7 bases clipped from V and 7 bases from J, the junction kept 16 bases outside the gene matches. Germline loops: CDR1 MNHNY, CDR2 SVGAGI (reference sequence). CDR3 size: 16 residues. CDR3 coding DNA: TGTGCCAGCACAGGGGGTTGGTTTTATGGGACGAATGAGCAGTTCTTC. Protein product: CASTGGWFYGTNEQFF.

This clone showed up just a few times. V usage is TRBV2 and J usage is TRBJ2-7; 9 bases are a match to TRBD2. Per the germline V gene, CDR1 is SNHLY and CDR2 is FYNNEI. V trimming: 6 bases; J trimming: 7 bases; junction bases outside the gene matches: 19. The CDR3 has 17 residues. The CDR3 protein is CASRAGVAGASSREQYF. The CDR3 DNA is TGTGCCAGCAGGGCGGGCGTAGCGGGGGCCTCCTCTCGGGAGCAGTACTTC.

The rearrangement links TRBV5-1 to TRBJ2-5; 7 bases are shared with TRBD2. There are 15 residues in the CDR3. Germline CDR1 reads SGHRS; CDR2 reads YFSETQ. Trimming cost V 0 bases and J 2 bases; bases outside gene matches: 4. CDR3 in DNA: TGCGCCAGCAGCTTGGTGACGGGGGGACAAGAGACCCAGTACTTC. It encodes CASSLVTGGQETQYF.

The rearrangement links TRBV15 to TRBJ2-3; D gene ambiguous. The CDR3 length is 13 residues. V lost 1 base and J 7 bases, leaving 9 bases between the germline ends. Germline-derived CDR1 and CDR2 are LNHNV and YYDKDF (reference sequence). The CDR3 is CATSRVAINTQYF. In nucleotides, the CDR3 is TGTGCCACCAGCAGAGTGGCAATTAATACGCAGTATTTT.

The chain has TRBV25-1 and TRBJ2-6; 8 bases match TRBD1. The CDR3 is 16 residues long. Germline trimming cut 4 bases from V and 4 bases from J; bases unmatched to any gene: 6. Germline V gene data show CDR1 as MGHDK and CDR2 as SYGVNS. The CDR3 here is CASSVLTGAGANVLTF. For the CDR3, the DNA is TGTGCCAGCAGTGTTTTGACAGGGGCCGGGGCCAACGTCCTGACTTTC.

This rearrangement joins TRBV6-6 to TRBJ1-2; D remains unclear. Germline CDR1 reads MNHNY; CDR2 reads SVGAGI (reference sequence). The CDR3 sequence is 12 residues long. Trimming shortened V by 5 bases and J by 4 bases, and 8 bases separated the two germline ends. This CDR3 is CASSPNIYGYTF. The CDR3 bases are TGTGCCAGCAGTCCTAATATCTATGGCTACACCTTC.

This sequence joins TRBV5-1 and TRBJ1-5, with 7 bases that match TRBD1. The trim removed 4 bases at V and 2 bases at J, leaving 3 bases unmatched. The germline gives CDR1 SGHRS, CDR2 YFSETQ. This CDR3 has 14 residues. This chain's CDR3 is CASSPRGGNQPQHF. CDR3 in DNA: TGCGCCAGCAGCCCCAGGGGGGGCAATCAGCCCCAGCATTTT. Full variable domain (outside the CDR3, taken from reference TRBV5-1 and TRBJ1-5): KAGVTQTPRYLIKTRGQQVTLSCSPISGHRSVSWYQQTPGQGLQFLFEYFSETQRNKGNFPGRFSGRQFSNSRSEMNVSTLELGDSALYLCASSPRGGNQPQHFGDGTRLSIL.

This clone was seen more than once but under ten times. The chain employs TRBV9 and TRBJ1-2, with 7 bases lining up with TRBD1. CDR1 and CDR2 (germline): SGDLS, YYNGEE. V shed 3 bases, J shed 3 bases, and the junction held 5 bases outside the gene matches. This CDR3 has 14 residues. CDR3 sequence: CASSAWQGDYGYTF. The CDR3 bases are TGTGCCAGCAGCGCCTGGCAGGGGGACTATGGCTACACCTTC. Filled out from reference TRBV9 and TRBJ1-2, the complete variable domain reads DSGVTQTPKHLITATGQRVTLRCSPRSGDLSVYWYQQSLDQGLQFLIQYYNGEERAKGNILERFSAQQFPDLHSELNLSSLELGDSALYFCASSAWQGDYGYTFGSGTRLTVV.

The chain employs TRBV18 and TRBJ1-2; 9 positions agree with TRBD1. The CDR3 has 12 residues. Looked up from germline, CDR1 is KGHSH and CDR2 is LQKENI. The trim removed 3 bases at V and 7 bases at J, leaving 0 bases unmatched. CDR3 nucleotide sequence: TGTGCCAGCTCACCGGGACAGGGTGGCTACACCTTC. Translating it yields CASSPGQGGYTF.

The chain combines TRBV7-9 with TRBJ1-2, with a possible D match to TRBD1 (6 bases). With 5 bases removed from V and 0 bases from J, the gap between germline ends came to 13 bases. Germline loops: CDR1 SEHNR, CDR2 FQNEAQ (reference sequence). There are 15 residues in the CDR3. The CDR3 DNA sequence: TGTGCCAGCAGCCGTCGAGGGGGTGCTAACTATGGCTACACCTTC. Amino acid sequence: CASSRRGGANYGYTF.

A few counts support this clone. The chain links TRBV28 to TRBJ1-4; D is unresolved. The CDR3 is 12 amino acids. The germline gives CDR1 MDHEN, CDR2 SYDVKM. V lost 8 bases, J lost 2 bases, and 6 bases lay in between. The DNA of the CDR3 is TGTGCCAGCGCGGGGACTAATGAAAAACTGTTTTTT. Its translation is CASAGTNEKLFF.

The chain couples TRBV6-6 to TRBJ2-3; no clear D gene. CDR1 is MNHNY, CDR2 SVGAGI, per germline (reference sequence). Trimming shortened V by 4 bases and J by 2 bases, and 4 bases separated the two germline ends. CDR3 length equals 12 residues. CDR3 residues: CASSLNTDTQYF. CDR3 sequence (DNA): TGTGCCAGCAGTTTAAACACAGATACGCAGTATTTT.

V is TRBV6-5 and J is TRBJ2-7; D is possibly TRBD2 (6 bases). The germline CDR1 and CDR2 sequences are MNHEY and SVGAGI. CDR3 size: 13 residues. V was cut by 5 bases and J by 4 bases, with 12 bases left in between. CDR3 loop: CASSRLGGYEQYF. CDR3 nucleotides: TGTGCCAGCAGTCGCCTCGGGGGTTACGAGCAGTACTTC.

The chain recombines TRBV7-3 with TRBJ1-1, with no clear D. V shed 5 bases and J shed 4 bases, with 11 bases lying between them. The germline V gene has CDR1 SGHTA and CDR2 FQGTGA. The length of the CDR3 is 13 residues. Here the CDR3 DNA reads TGTGCCAGCAGCGTCGCAGGATTCACTGAAGCTTTCTTT. Translating it yields CASSVAGFTEAFF.

The chain links TRBV9 to TRBJ2-3; TRBD2 might be the D (7 bases). This CDR3 has 16 residues. The germline CDR1 and CDR2 sequences are SGDLS and YYNGEE. V lost 0 bases, J lost 5 bases, and 16 bases lay in between. The DNA of the CDR3 is TGTGCCAGCAGCGTAGTTGGGGGGGGCCGCGGAGATACGCAGTATTTT. This encodes CASSVVGGGRGDTQYF.

The V and J genes are TRBV7-8 and TRBJ1-1; D gene ambiguous. V lost 1 base to trimming and J lost 1 base, with 4 bases between them. Germline values: CDR1 SGHVS, CDR2 FQNEAQ. CDR3 length equals 13 residues. This chain's CDR3 is CASSLGANTEAFF. For the CDR3, the DNA is TGTGCCAGCAGCTTAGGGGCGAACACTGAAGCTTTCTTT.

In this sample, this clone is medium-sized (0.01 to 0.1%). V is TRBV6-5 and J is TRBJ2-7; D possibly corresponds to TRBD1 (6 bases). Trimming stripped 8 bases from V and 0 bases from J, with 17 bases between. Germline CDR1 MNHEY, CDR2 SVGAGI. The CDR3 runs to 15 residues. Here the CDR3 DNA reads TGTGCCAGCTCCGGTCCATTGACAGGCTCCTACGAGCAGTACTTC. Its protein product is CASSGPLTGSYEQYF.

This chain links TRBV6-6 with TRBJ1-5; unclear D gene. The CDR3 runs 12 residues. V shed 6 bases and J shed 9 bases, with 12 bases lying between them. Germline CDR1 MNHNY, CDR2 SVGAGI (reference sequence). The CDR3 DNA is TGTGCCAGCAGCTTACCGGTCGGGCCCCAGCATTTT. Translation gives CASSLPVGPQHF.

The V gene is TRBV18, the J gene TRBJ1-1; D unclear. Trimming left V 3 bases short and J 8 bases short, with 10 bases between. CDR3 size: 12 residues. The germline V gene has CDR1 KGHSH and CDR2 LQKENI. This CDR3 is CASSPGGYEAFF. The DNA of the CDR3 is TGTGCCAGCTCACCCGGCGGGTACGAAGCTTTCTTT.

This clone was observed a handful of times. The genes are TRBV9 and TRBJ2-3; possibly TRBD2 for D (6 bases). The ends were cut back, 1 base at V and 0 bases at J, with 12 bases in the middle. Germline V gene sequence: CDR1 SGDLS, CDR2 YYNGEE. The CDR3 contains 16 residues. This CDR3 reads CASSVIAAASTDTQYF. The CDR3 coding sequence is TGTGCCAGCAGCGTAATAGCGGCTGCGAGCACAGATACGCAGTATTTT.

The chain recombines TRBV6-1 with TRBJ2-7, with TRBD2 identical over 8 bases. CDR3 length: 14 residues. Looked up from germline, CDR1 is MNHNS and CDR2 is SASEGT. The V and J ends lost 4 bases and 7 bases, in that order; junction bases with no gene match: 9. The CDR3 DNA follows: TGTGCCAGCAGTGCCCCGGGGGGGGGCTGGGAGCAGTACTTC. This gives the protein CASSAPGGGWEQYF.

This rearrangement joins TRBV5-1 to TRBJ1-1, with D tentatively TRBD1 (6 bases). Germline-derived CDR1 and CDR2 are SGHRS and YFSETQ. The CDR3 spans 16 residues. Trimming cost V 4 bases and J 2 bases, with 18 bases left between them. The CDR3 nucleotides are TGCGCCAGCAGCCCGGTAAACACCAGGGGCAACACTGAAGCTTTCTTT. This gives the protein CASSPVNTRGNTEAFF.

The V gene is TRBV6-5, the J gene TRBJ2-2; 10 bases are shared with TRBD2. From germline, CDR1 is MNHEY and CDR2 SVGAGI. J gave up 5 bases and V 7 bases, and 7 bases lay outside the gene matches. The CDR3 is made up of 15 amino acids. The CDR3 DNA reads TGTGCCAGCAAGGCTAGCGGGGGAGTTACCGGGGAGCTGTTTTTT. The encoded protein is CASKASGGVTGELFF.

The chain links TRBV9 to TRBJ2-5; 7 nucleotides align to TRBD1. V lost 3 bases to trimming and J lost 1 base; unmatched junction nucleotides: 6. The germline CDR1 and CDR2 sequences are SGDLS and YYNGEE. CDR3 length: 15 amino acids. The CDR3 protein is CASSAAGTAQETQYF. The CDR3 bases are TGTGCCAGCAGCGCCGCCGGGACAGCCCAAGAGACCCAGTACTTC.

J is TRBJ2-4 and V is TRBV7-2, with 8 bases lining up with TRBD2. The CDR3 is 18 residues long. Germline loops: CDR1 SGHTA, CDR2 FQGNSA. V shed 5 bases and J 1 base; nucleotides not matched to a gene: 13. As DNA, the CDR3 is TGTGCCAGCAGCCCGGGACTAGTAGGGTTCGTGGCCAAAAACATTCAGTACTTC. Protein product: CASSPGLVGFVAKNIQYF. Full variable domain (remainder filled in from reference TRBV7-2 and TRBJ2-4): GAGVSQSPSNKVTEKGKDVELRCDPISGHTALYWYRQSLGQGLEFLIYFQGNSAPDKSGLPSDRFSAERTGGSVSTLTIQRTQQEDSAVYLCASSPGLVGFVAKNIQYFGAGTRLSVL.

This clone was picked up a small number of times. The J gene is TRBJ1-2, the V gene TRBV6-1, with D perhaps TRBD1 (6 bases). Per the germline V gene, CDR1 is MNHNS and CDR2 is SASEGT. The CDR3 spans 13 residues. With 8 bases removed from V and 3 bases from J, the gap between germline ends came to 13 bases. The CDR3 sequence is CASGGAAHYGYTF. The DNA for the CDR3 is TGTGCCAGCGGGGGGGCAGCCCACTATGGCTACACCTTC.

The rearrangement joins TRBV6-6 to TRBJ2-3; 11 positions agree with TRBD2. The CDR3 is 15 amino acids. Germline assignment: CDR1 MNHNY and CDR2 SVGAGI (reference sequence). After removal of 6 bases from V and 2 bases from J, the junction contained 4 bases not matched to a gene. The CDR3 reads CASRPSGGNTDTQYF. The CDR3 DNA reads TGTGCCAGCAGACCTAGCGGGGGGAACACAGATACGCAGTATTTT.

This clone was seen once. CDR3 coding DNA: TGTGCCAGCAGCCTGAGGAAATCCGGGACAGGGGGAAACTACGAGCAGTACTTC. Translation gives CASSLRKSGTGGNYEQYF. This chain uses TRBV5-6 with TRBJ2-7; 11 nucleotides line up with TRBD1. Germline CDR1 SGHDT, CDR2 YYEEEE. V was clipped by 4 bases and J by 3 bases; unmatched bases: 15. CDR3 length equals 18 residues.